This TCR beta chain was found in a study of T cells in Graves' hyperthyroidism and ophthalmopathy (dated by TCRdb to about 2019). Broadly, across the study: Peripheral blood was collected at initial diagnosis, before any treatment. To identify TCR V-J signatures that set the groups apart, the researchers used a discovery cohort of about a hundred patients, made up of 43 with Graves' ophthalmopathy and about 55 with stable Graves' hyperthyroidism. Prospective prediction of ophthalmopathy was tested in an independent validation cohort of fewer than 20 hyperthyroidism patients and 17 patients who later progressed to ophthalmopathy. The 100 discovery patients were randomly split 7:3 into training and test sets. Thyroid tissue and blood T-cell repertoires from about six Graves' hyperthyroidism patients were also compared in the study. After blood sampling, hyperthyroidism patients were treated with methimazole at a starting dose of 30 mg daily, and ophthalmopathy patients were treated with high-dose intravenous methylprednisolone. According to the paper, TCR Vbeta CDR3 sequencing was carried out on approximately 140 peripheral blood samples, which came from 40 to 45 ophthalmopathy, around 75 hyperthyroidism and about 17 progressor patients.

Paper-wide results and their limitations: During validation, the model predicted progression to ophthalmopathy a median of around 6 months ahead of onset, with 60% to 71% sensitivity and 72% to 80% specificity. A 13 V-J signature model separated ophthalmopathy from stable hyperthyroidism, with around 90% sensitivity and about 81% specificity in cross-validation and 80%/75% in testing. Most expanded thyroid clonotypes (frequency above 0.001) were also found in blood, which suggests that blood repertoires may mirror thyroid immune responses. Sample size was not statistically predetermined, and blinding of investigators to group allocation was not performed.

The hyperthyroidism patients were between 18 and 65 years old and newly diagnosed, with a disease duration of less than 2 months. Any patient with an uncontrolled infection, another autoimmune disease, pregnancy or lactation was excluded. Diagnoses were established on the basis of clinical symptoms, serum thyroxine and TRAb, thyroid ultrasound, and orbital computed tomography. For progressor patients, blood was drawn at the first diagnosis of hyperthyroidism, before any ophthalmopathy symptoms had appeared. PBMCs were isolated from about 9 ml of fresh peripheral blood by Ficoll-Paque density gradient centrifugation. Progressor patients were defined as those initially diagnosed with Graves' hyperthyroidism in whom ophthalmopathy developed during follow-up. Trizol reagent was used to extract total RNA, and RNA quality was then checked on an Agilent 2100 Bioanalyzer. The TCR beta CDR3 regions were amplified from the RNA transcripts. For the first round of RT-PCR on the TCR CDR3, the HTBI primer set was used together with the Qiagen OneStep RT-PCR kit. The libraries were constructed in a second round of multiplex PCR and then size-selected and purified. Libraries were sequenced paired-end with 100 bp reads on an Illumina HiSeq2000. As for the original processing: SOAPnuke was used to process the raw data, removing reads that contained adapters or uncalled bases, had a mean Phred below 15, or lacked an exact match to the constant primer or identifier. COPE v1.2.5 was used to merge high-quality paired reads, and clonotypes were defined as unique nucleotide sequences. Clonotypes were aligned to IMGT TRBV, TRBD and TRBJ reference segments using MiTCR v1.1. Only V-J combinations with frequency above 0.0001, covering about 99% of repertoires, were analysed. A TCS score was defined as the ratio of F50 (clonal expansion) to E x V (chaos), with BLOSUM62-based TCRdist applied between CDR3 peptides within each V-J. Welch's t-statistics and random forest reduced roughly 540 V-J features to under 15, which were used in a naive Bayes classifier (R e1071). Starting from the raw public reads, TCRdb applied fastp trimming at Q25, assembled clones with MiXCR and retained in-frame beta chains. Each CDR3 protein appears once, grouped with its most common genes and DNA. These V and J calls rely on TCRdb rather than the paper's analysis. Here the sample has some 600,000 distinct CDR3 sequences; about 14% occur a single time. Of the sample, roughly 6.2% is held by the ten largest clones.

From a lookup of the germline V gene (reference sequence), CDR1 and CDR2 are GTSNPN and SVGIG. V and J are truncated by 7 bases and 2 bases respectively, leaving an intervening sequence of 9 bases. The CDR3 numbers 12 residues from cysteine through phenylalanine. CDR3 DNA only is kept here, 36 bases in frame from base 1. This clonotype was recorded at least ten times. Its recognized antigen is unknown. The sample holds no much larger clone one base away, and base qualities are not on file. The rearrangement combines TRBV30 with TRBJ1-3; there is no confident call for the D gene. This clonotype was obtained from a woman in her 30s with Graves' hyperthyroidism that later progressed to Graves' ophthalmopathy. The source material was blood. CDR3 loop: CALRTAGNTIYF. The nucleotides are TGTGCCTTAAGGACGGCTGGAAACACCATATATTTT.